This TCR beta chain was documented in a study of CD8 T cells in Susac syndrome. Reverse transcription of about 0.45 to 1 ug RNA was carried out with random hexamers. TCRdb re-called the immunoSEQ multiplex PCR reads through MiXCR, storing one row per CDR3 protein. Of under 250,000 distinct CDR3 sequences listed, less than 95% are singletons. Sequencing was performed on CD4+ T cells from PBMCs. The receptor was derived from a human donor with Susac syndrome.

The CDR3 is CSASGHPAIGELFF. The CDR3 DNA reads TGCAGTGCTAGCGGACACCCTGCGATCGGGGAGCTGTTTTTT. This chain joins TRBV20-1 and TRBJ2-2, with D tentatively TRBD1 (5 bases). The CDR3 spans 14 residues. Germline loops: CDR1 DFQATT, CDR2 SNEGSKA (reference sequence). Between the trimmed V and J ends, which lost 3 bases and 7 bases, there was a span of 15 bases.